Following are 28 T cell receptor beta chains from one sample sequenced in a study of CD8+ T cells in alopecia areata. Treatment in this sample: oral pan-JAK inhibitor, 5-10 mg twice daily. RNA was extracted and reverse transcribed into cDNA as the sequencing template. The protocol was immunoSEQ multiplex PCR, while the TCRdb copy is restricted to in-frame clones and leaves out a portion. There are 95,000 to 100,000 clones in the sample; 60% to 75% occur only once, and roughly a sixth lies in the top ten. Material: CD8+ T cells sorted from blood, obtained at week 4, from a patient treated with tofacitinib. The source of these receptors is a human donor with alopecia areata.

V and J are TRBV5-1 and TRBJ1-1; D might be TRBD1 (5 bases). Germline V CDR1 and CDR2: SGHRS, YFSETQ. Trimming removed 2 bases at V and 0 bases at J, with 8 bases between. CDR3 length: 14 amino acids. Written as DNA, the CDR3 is TGCGCCAGCAGCTTATGGGGGATGAACACTGAAGCTTTCTTT. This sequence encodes CASSLWGMNTEAFF. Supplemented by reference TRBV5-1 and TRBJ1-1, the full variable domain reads KAGVTQTPRYLIKTRGQQVTLSCSPISGHRSVSWYQQTPGQGLQFLFEYFSETQRNKGNFPGRFSGRQFSNSRSEMNVSTLELGDSALYLCASSLWGMNTEAFFGQGTRLTVV.

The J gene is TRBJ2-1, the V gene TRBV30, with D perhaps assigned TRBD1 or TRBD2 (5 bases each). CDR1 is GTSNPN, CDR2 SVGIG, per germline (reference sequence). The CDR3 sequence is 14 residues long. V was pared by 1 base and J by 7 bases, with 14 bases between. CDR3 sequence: CAWSGGRGGNEQFF. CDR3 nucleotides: TGTGCCTGGAGTGGGGGGAGAGGCGGTAATGAGCAGTTCTTC.

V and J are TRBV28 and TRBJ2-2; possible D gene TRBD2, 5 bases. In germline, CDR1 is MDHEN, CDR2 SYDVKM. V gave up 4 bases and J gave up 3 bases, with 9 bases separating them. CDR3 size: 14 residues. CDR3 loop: CASSSPGYTGELFF. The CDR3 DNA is TGTGCCAGCAGTTCTCCGGGGTACACCGGGGAGCTGTTTTTT.

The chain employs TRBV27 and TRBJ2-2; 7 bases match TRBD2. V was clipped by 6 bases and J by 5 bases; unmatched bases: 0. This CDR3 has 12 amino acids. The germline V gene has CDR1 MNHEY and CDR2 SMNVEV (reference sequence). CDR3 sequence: CASRGLTGELFF. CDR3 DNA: TGTGCCAGCAGGGGACTAACCGGGGAGCTGTTTTTT.

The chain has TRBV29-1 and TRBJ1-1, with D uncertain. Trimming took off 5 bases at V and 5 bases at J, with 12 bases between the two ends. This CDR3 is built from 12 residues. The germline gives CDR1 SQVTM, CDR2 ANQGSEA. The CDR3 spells CSVLRLGTEAFF. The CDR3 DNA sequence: TGCAGCGTTCTCCGCCTGGGAACTGAAGCTTTCTTT.

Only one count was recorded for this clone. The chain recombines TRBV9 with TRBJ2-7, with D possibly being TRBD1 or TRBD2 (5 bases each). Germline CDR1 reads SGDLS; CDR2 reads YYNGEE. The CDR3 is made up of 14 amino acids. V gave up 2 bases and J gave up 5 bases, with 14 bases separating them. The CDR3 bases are TGTGCCAGCAGCGTTGGGTGGGGGATCGACGAGCAGTACTTC. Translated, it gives CASSVGWGIDEQYF. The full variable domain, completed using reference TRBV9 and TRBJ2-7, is DSGVTQTPKHLITATGQRVTLRCSPRSGDLSVYWYQQSLDQGLQFLIQYYNGEERAKGNILERFSAQQFPDLHSELNLSSLELGDSALYFCASSVGWGIDEQYFGPGTRLTVT.

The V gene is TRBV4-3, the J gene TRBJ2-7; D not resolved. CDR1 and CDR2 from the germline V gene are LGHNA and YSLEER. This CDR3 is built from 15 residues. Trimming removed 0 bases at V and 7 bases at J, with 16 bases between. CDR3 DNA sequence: TGCGCCAGCAGCCAAGATTCCTCCTCGGGTAGGGAGCAGTACTTC. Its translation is CASSQDSSSGREQYF.

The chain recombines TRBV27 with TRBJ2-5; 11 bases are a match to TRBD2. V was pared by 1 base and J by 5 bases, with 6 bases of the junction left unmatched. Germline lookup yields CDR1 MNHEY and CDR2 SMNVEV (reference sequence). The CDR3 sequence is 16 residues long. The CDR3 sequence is CASSLLAGGLGETQYF. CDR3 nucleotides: TGTGCCAGCAGTTTATTAGCGGGAGGGCTGGGGGAGACCCAGTACTTC.

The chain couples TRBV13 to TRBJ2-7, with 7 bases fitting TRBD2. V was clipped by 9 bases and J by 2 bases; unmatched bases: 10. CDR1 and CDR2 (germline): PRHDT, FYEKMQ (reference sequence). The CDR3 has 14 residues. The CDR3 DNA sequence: TGTGCCAGTACTCAGCGCGGGGGAGCCTACGAGCAGTACTTC. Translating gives CASTQRGGAYEQYF.

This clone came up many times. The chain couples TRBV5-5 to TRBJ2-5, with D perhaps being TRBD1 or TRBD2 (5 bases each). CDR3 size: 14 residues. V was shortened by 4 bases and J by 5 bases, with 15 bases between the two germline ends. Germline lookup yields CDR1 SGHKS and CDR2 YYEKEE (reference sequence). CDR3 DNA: TGTGCCAGCAGCCGACTTAGTGGGGACGAGACCCAGTACTTC. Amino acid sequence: CASSRLSGDETQYF.

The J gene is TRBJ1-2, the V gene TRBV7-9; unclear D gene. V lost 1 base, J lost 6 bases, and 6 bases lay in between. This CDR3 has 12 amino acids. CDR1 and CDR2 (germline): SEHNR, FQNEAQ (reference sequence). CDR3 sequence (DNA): TGTGCCAGCAGCTTAGATGGCGATGGCTACACCTTC. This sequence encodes CASSLDGDGYTF.

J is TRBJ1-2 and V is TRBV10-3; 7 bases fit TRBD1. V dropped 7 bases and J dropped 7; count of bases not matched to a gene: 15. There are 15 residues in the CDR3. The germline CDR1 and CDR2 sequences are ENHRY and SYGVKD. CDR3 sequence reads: CAIKPGQEMGSGYTF. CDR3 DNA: TGTGCCATCAAACCCGGACAGGAGATGGGTTCTGGCTACACCTTC.

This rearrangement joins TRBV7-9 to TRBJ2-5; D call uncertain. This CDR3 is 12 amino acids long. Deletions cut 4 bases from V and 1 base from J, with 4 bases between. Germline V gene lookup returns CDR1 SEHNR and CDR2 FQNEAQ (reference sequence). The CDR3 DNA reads TGTGCCAGCAGCTCCATCCAAGAGACCCAGTACTTC. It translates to CASSSIQETQYF.

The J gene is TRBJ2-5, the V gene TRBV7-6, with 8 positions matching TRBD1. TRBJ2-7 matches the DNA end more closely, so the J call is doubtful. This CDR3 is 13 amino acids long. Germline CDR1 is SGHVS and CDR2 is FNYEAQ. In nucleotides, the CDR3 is TGTGCCAGCAGCGACTCAGGGGGCCTCGAGCAGTACTTC. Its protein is CASSDSGGLEQYF.

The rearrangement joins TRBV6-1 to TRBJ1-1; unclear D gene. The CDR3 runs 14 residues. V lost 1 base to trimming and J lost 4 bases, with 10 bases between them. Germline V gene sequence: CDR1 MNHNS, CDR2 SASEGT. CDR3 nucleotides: TGTGCCAGCAGTGAAGGGGCAACGGGCACTGAAGCTTTCTTT. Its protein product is CASSEGATGTEAFF.

CDR3 bases: TGCGCCAGCAGCTTGGGACAGGGGGCGCGGAAGACCCAGTACTTC. Protein sequence: CASSLGQGARKTQYF. The rearrangement uses TRBV5-1 and TRBJ2-5, with 10 bases lining up with TRBD1. The CDR3 extends over 15 amino acids. Germline V lookup: CDR1 SGHRS, CDR2 YFSETQ. The V gene end was trimmed by 0 bases and the J gene end by 6 bases; junction bases not matched to a gene: 5.

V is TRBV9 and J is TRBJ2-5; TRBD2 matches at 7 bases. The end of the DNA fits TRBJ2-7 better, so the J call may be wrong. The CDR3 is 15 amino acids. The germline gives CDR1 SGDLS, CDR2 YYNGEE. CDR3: CASSVGDAGVYEQYF. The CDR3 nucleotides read TGTGCCAGCAGCGTTGGTGATGCGGGGGTCTACGAGCAGTACTTC.

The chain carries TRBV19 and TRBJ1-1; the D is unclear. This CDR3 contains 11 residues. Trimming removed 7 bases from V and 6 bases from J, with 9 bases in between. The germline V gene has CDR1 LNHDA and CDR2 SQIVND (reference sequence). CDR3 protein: CASTWASEAFF. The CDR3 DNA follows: TGTGCCAGTACCTGGGCCTCTGAAGCTTTCTTT.

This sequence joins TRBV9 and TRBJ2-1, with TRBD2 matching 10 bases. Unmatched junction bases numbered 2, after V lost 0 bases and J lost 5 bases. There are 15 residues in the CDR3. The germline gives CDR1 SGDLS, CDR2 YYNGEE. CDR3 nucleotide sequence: TGTGCCAGCAGCGTAGAAGCGGGAGGGGACAATGAGCAGTTCTTC. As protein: CASSVEAGGDNEQFF.

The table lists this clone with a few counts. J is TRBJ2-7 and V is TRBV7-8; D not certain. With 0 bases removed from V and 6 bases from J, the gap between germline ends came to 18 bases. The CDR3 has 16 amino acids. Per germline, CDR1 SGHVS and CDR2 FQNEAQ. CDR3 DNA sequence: TGTGCCAGCAGCTTAGCGGGCCCCCTTGGCGTGATCGAGCAGTACTTC. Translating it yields CASSLAGPLGVIEQYF.

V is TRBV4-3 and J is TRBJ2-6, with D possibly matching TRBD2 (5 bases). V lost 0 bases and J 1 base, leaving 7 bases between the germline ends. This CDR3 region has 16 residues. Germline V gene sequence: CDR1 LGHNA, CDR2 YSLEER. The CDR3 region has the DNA TGCGCCAGCAGCCAAGAGCCGGGATCTGGGGCCAACGTCCTGACTTTC. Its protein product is CASSQEPGSGANVLTF.

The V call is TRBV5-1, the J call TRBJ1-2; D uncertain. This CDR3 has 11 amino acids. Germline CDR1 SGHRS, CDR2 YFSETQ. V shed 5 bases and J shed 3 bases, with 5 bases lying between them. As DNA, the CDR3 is TGCGCCAGCAGGAGCTACTATGGCTACACCTTC. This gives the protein CASRSYYGYTF.

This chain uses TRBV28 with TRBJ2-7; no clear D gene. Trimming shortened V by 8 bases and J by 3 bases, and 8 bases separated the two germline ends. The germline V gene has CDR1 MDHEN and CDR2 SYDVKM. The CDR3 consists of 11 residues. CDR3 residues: CASAEYYEQYF. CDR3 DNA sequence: TGTGCCAGCGCAGAATACTACGAGCAGTACTTC.

The CDR3 here is CSASGTPLHF. CDR3 coding DNA: TGCAGTGCCTCAGGGACACCCCTCCACTTT. The chain combines TRBV20-1 with TRBJ1-6, with D perhaps matching TRBD1 (5 bases). V lost 6 bases and J lost 11, with 8 bases in between. The germline gives CDR1 DFQATT, CDR2 SNEGSKA (reference sequence). The CDR3 length is 10 residues.

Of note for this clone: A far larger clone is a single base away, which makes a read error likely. The CDR3 DNA is TGTGCCAGCAGCCAAGAATTTGGGGACAGGGGTTATGAAGCTTTCTTT. This sequence encodes CASSQEFGDRGYEAFF. The chain is built from TRBV5-6 and TRBJ1-1; 10 bases agree with TRBD1. Germline V gene sequence: CDR1 SGHDT, CDR2 YYEEEE. This CDR3 region has 16 residues. V trimming: 4 bases; J trimming: 7 bases; junction bases outside the gene matches: 13.

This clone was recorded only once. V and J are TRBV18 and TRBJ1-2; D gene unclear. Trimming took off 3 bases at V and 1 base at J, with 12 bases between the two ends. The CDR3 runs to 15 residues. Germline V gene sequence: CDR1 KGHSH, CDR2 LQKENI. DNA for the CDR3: TGTGCCAGCTCACCTACCGATTGGTTTAACTATGGCTACACCTTC. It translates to CASSPTDWFNYGYTF.

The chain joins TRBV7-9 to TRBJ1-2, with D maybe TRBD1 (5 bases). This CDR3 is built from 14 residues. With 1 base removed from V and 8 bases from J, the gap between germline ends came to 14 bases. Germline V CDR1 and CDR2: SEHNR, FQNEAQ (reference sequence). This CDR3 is CASSLVVATDGYTF. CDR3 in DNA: TGTGCCAGCAGCTTAGTTGTGGCGACAGACGGCTACACCTTC.

The CDR3 region has the DNA TGTGCCAGCAGCTTGGGACGCAGAGCGAACACCGGGGAGCTGTTTTTT. This codes for CASSLGRRANTGELFF. The chain carries TRBV7-8 and TRBJ2-2; D possibly matches TRBD1 or TRBD2 (5 bases each). This CDR3 is 16 amino acids long. V lost 3 bases and J 0 bases, leaving 11 bases between the germline ends. CDR1 is SGHVS, CDR2 FQNEAQ, per germline.